These 19 T cell receptor beta chains share one sample of origin, sequenced in a study of CD8+ T cells in alopecia areata. Extracted RNA was reverse transcribed into cDNA, the sequencing template. TCRdb's copy holds only in-frame clones and misses some; the assay was immunoSEQ multiplex PCR. Recorded here are about 110,000 clones, none singletons. Sequencing used lesional skin. All receptors come from a C3H/HeJ mouse with alopecia areata. Mouse MHC haplotype: H2-k.

This clone was seen only a few times. The TCRdb protein and the DNA translation do not line up at residue 9; the protein shown here was made by translating the DNA. Genes and germline come from the mouse. The read gets to within 3 residues of the CDR3 end, and the germline J gene fills in the rest. The chain employs TRBV14 and TRBJ1-3, with a possible D match to TRBD1 (5 bases). The CDR3 is 12 residues long. Trimming took off 1 base at V and 8 bases at J, with 7 bases between the two ends. Per the germline V gene, CDR1 is SGHDT and CDR2 is FRDEAV. CDR3 DNA, as far as it was read: TGTGCCAGCAGTTTCAGGGGTGATACG. Protein sequence: CASSFRGDT. The entire CDR3 is CASSFRGDTLYF.

This clone was counted ten times or more. Gene names refer to mouse genes. The read halts 4 residues ahead of the CDR3 end, with the missing end drawn from the germline J gene. V usage is TRBV13-3 and J usage is TRBJ2-5; the D is unclear. With 0 bases removed from V and 1 base from J, the gap between germline ends came to 9 bases. The germline gives CDR1 NNHDY, CDR2 SYVADS. The CDR3 has 15 amino acids. The CDR3 is CASSDASVYQDTQYF. The sequenced part of the CDR3 DNA is TGTGCCAGCAGTGATGCATCTGTTTACCAAGAC.

This clone was picked up a small number of times. The genes are named according to mouse. The read ends 4 residues shy of where the CDR3 ends; the end is completed using the germline J gene. V and J are TRBV19 and TRBJ2-3; D uncertain. This CDR3 comprises 12 residues. Trimming stripped 2 bases from V and 3 bases from J, with 4 bases between. Looked up from germline, CDR1 is FNHDT and CDR2 is SITEND (reference sequence). Partial CDR3 DNA: TGTGCCAGCAGTATCCCAGCAGAA. Amino acid sequence: CASSIPAE. The full CDR3 is CASSIPAETLYF. The complete variable domain, with remaining parts taken from reference TRBV19 and TRBJ2-3, reads GGIITQTPKFLIGQEGQKLTLKCQQNFNHDTMYWYRQDSGKGLRLIYYSITENDLQKGDLSEGYDASREKKSSFSLTVTSAQKNEMAVFLCASSIPAETLYFGSGTRLTVL.

Regarding this clone: TCRdb lists a protein that is different at residue 13 from the translated DNA; the protein given here uses the DNA translation. Mouse gene names apply. The read stops 3 residues short of the end of the CDR3; the missing end is completed from the germline J gene. This chain connects TRBV13-3 to TRBJ1-3, with TRBD1 matching over 12 bases. V lost 3 bases and J lost 3; bases outside the gene matches: 4. The CDR3 extends over 16 amino acids. Germline values: CDR1 NNHDY, CDR2 SYVADS. Incomplete CDR3 DNA: TGTGCCAGCAGTGGGGACAGGGGGCGCGGTGGAAATACG. Translation: CASSGDRGRGGNT. The full CDR3 protein reads CASSGDRGRGGNTLYF.

The table lists this clone with a few counts. Any gene name here is a mouse gene name. Read data end 4 residues before the CDR3 end; the end is taken from the germline J gene. The chain recombines TRBV17 with TRBJ1-1; D might be TRBD1 (5 bases). Trimming left V 5 bases short and J 0 bases short, with 10 bases between. The CDR3 is made up of 14 amino acids. Germline V gives CDR1 MNHDT, CDR2 YYDKIL. CDR3 sequence: CASSETDANTEVFF. CDR3 DNA, as far as it was read: TGTGCTAGCAGTGAGACAGATGCAAACACA.

Many counts were recorded for this clone. Gene and germline names: mouse. The observed sequence ends 4 residues before the CDR3 terminus, with the missing tail filled in from the germline J gene. The J gene is TRBJ2-3, the V gene TRBV13-3, with a weak D call TRBD1 (6 bases). CDR3 length equals 16 residues. Trimming removed 3 bases from V and 0 bases from J, with 14 bases in between. The germline CDR1 and CDR2 sequences are NNHDY and SYVADS. CDR3 bases read: TGTGCCAGCAGTGCCGCCGGGACAACTAGTGCAGAA. The encoded protein is CASSAAGTTSAE. The complete CDR3 sequence is CASSAAGTTSAETLYF.

The sample holds a few counts of this clone. Germline and genes here are mouse. From the germline J gene comes the end of the CDR3, since the read stops 4 residues before it. This chain joins TRBV1 and TRBJ2-3, with 7 bases fitting TRBD2. The CDR3 spans 16 residues. Germline V gives CDR1 NSQYPW, CDR2 LRSPGD (reference sequence). Losses at the gene ends were 1 base for V and 3 bases for J; bases not matched to a gene: 7. Partial CDR3 DNA: TGCACCTGCAGTGCAGCGCTGGGGGTTGGGGCAGAA. Encoded protein: CTCSAALGVGAE. The entire CDR3 protein reads CTCSAALGVGAETLYF. The full variable domain, its missing parts supplied by reference TRBV1 and TRBJ2-3, is VTLLEQNPRWRLVPRGQAVNLRCILKNSQYPWMSWYQQDLQKQLQWLFTLRSPGDKEVKSLPGADYLATRVTDTELRLQVANMSQGRTLYCTCSAALGVGAETLYFGSGTRLTVL.

This clone was seen a few times. Translating the DNA gives a protein that differs from the TCRdb entry at residue 10; the protein shown here is that DNA translation. Mouse gene names apply. The read gets to within 3 residues of the CDR3 end, and the germline J gene fills in the rest. The rearrangement joins TRBV29 to TRBJ1-3, with a possible D match to TRBD1 (6 bases). CDR3 size: 13 residues. Trimming shortened V by 9 bases and J by 0 bases, and 9 bases separated the two germline ends. The germline CDR1 and CDR2 sequences are MSHET and SYDVDS. CDR3 DNA (partial): TGTGCTAGGCCGGACAGTTCTGGAAATACG. Translation gives CARPDSSGNT. The whole CDR3 protein is CARPDSSGNTLYF.

In regard to this clone: The genes are named according to mouse. The CDR3 end is not reached by the read, which stops 4 residues before it; the germline J gene fills it in. The chain combines TRBV1 with TRBJ2-3; D is possibly TRBD2 (5 bases). CDR1 is NSQYPW and CDR2 is LRSPGD in the germline V gene (reference sequence). The length of the CDR3 is 14 residues. The CDR3 sequence: CTCSDRLDLETLYF. The DNA read from the CDR3 is TGCACCTGCAGTGACCGCCTGGACTTAGAA.

The sample holds many counts of this clone. The listed TCRdb protein conflicts with the DNA translation at residue 13, and the protein shown is translated directly from the DNA. Any gene name here is a mouse gene name. The read is 3 residues too short to cover the CDR3 end, so that end is filled in from the germline J gene. The rearrangement joins TRBV13-3 to TRBJ1-3, with 9 bases matching TRBD1. CDR1 is NNHDY, CDR2 SYVADS, per germline. V lost 0 bases and J lost 3; bases outside the gene matches: 4. The CDR3 covers 16 residues. Here the CDR3 reads CASSDAWDRDGNTLYF. CDR3 bases read: TGTGCCAGCAGTGATGCATGGGACAGGGATGGAAATACG.

This clone was seen a few times. Mouse gene names apply. The read finishes 4 residues shy of the CDR3 end, and the germline J gene is used to complete it. The chain links TRBV13-2 to TRBJ2-7, with 9 bases that match TRBD1. The ends lost 5 bases at V and 1 base at J; junction bases unmatched: 4. Germline V gene data show CDR1 as NNHNN and CDR2 as SYGAGS (reference sequence). The length of the CDR3 is 14 residues. The CDR3 protein is CASGTGTGSYEQYF. CDR3 DNA (partial): TGTGCCAGCGGGACCGGGACAGGGTCCTAT.

A remark on this clone: All gene names here are mouse names. The read comes to an end 4 residues before the CDR3 does, leaving the germline J gene to fill in the end. The J gene is TRBJ2-5, the V gene TRBV13-3; 12 bases agree with TRBD2. The CDR3 runs to 14 residues. Germline assignment: CDR1 NNHDY and CDR2 SYVADS. The part of the CDR3 DNA that was read is TGTGCCAGCAGAGGACTGGGGGGGAAAGAC. It is translated as CASRGLGGKD. In full, the CDR3 is CASRGLGGKDTQYF.

This clone has a handful of counts. All gene names here are mouse names. The read ends 4 residues shy of where the CDR3 ends; the end is completed using the germline J gene. The chain links TRBV1 to TRBJ2-7; D may be TRBD2 (6 bases). Germline V gene data show CDR1 as NSQYPW and CDR2 as LRSPGD (reference sequence). Between the trimmed V and J ends, which lost 0 bases and 0 bases, there was a span of 12 bases. The CDR3 covers 16 residues. CDR3 sequence: CTCSAERLASSYEQYF. CDR3 DNA, as far as it was read: TGCACCTGCAGTGCAGAGCGACTGGCGAGCTCCTAT.

Regarding this clone: Germline and genes here are mouse. Sequencing ends 4 residues short of the CDR3 end; the germline J gene provides the rest. The J gene is TRBJ2-7, the V gene TRBV13-3, with 11 bases aligning to TRBD2. The CDR3 is 15 residues long. Looked up from germline, CDR1 is NNHDY and CDR2 is SYVADS. CDR3 loop: CASSEAGLGVYEQYF. The CDR3 DNA, read in part, is TGTGCCAGCAGTGAAGCGGGACTGGGGGTTTAT.

Comments on this clone: DNA and listed protein disagree at residue 15, so the protein shown here was translated from the DNA. All gene names here are mouse names. The sequence runs out 3 residues before the end of the CDR3; the remainder is reconstructed from the germline J gene. This rearrangement joins TRBV13-3 to TRBJ1-6, with 9 bases matching TRBD1. TRBJ1-6 is assigned to the ORF class and has an uncertain function. Trimming cost V 0 bases and J 0 bases; bases outside gene matches: 4. The germline V gene encodes CDR1 NNHDY and CDR2 SYVADS. The CDR3 totals 18 residues. The CDR3 DNA, read in part, is TGTGCCAGCAGTGATGTCGGACAGGGGAATTCCTATAATTCGCCC. It yields the protein CASSDVGQGNSYNSP. The CDR3 in its entirety is CASSDVGQGNSYNSPLYF.

Concerning this clone: The germline and genes are mouse ones. The read terminates 4 residues before the CDR3 end, so the remaining end is supplied by the germline J gene. The chain employs TRBV13-2 and TRBJ2-5; tentative D call: TRBD2 (6 bases). The CDR3 loop spans 11 amino acids. Trimming cost V 10 bases and J 0 bases, with 6 bases left between them. CDR1 and CDR2 (germline): NNHNN, SYGAGS (reference sequence). The part of the CDR3 DNA that was read is TGTGCCGGGGGGAACCAAGAC. Protein: CAGGNQD. The CDR3 in its entirety is CAGGNQDTQYF.

Worth noting for this clone: Any gene name here is a mouse gene name. The read terminates 4 residues ahead of where the CDR3 ends, so the germline J gene completes it. The chain links TRBV1 to TRBJ1-2, with 7 bases that match TRBD1. Trimming at V came to 3 bases and at J to 2 bases, leaving 3 bases not matched to a gene. The CDR3 contains 14 residues. CDR1 and CDR2 from the germline V gene are NSQYPW and LRSPGD (reference sequence). The sequenced part of the CDR3 DNA is TGCACCTGCAGTGCCTGGGACAGTAACTCC. Protein sequence: CTCSAWDSNS. The full CDR3 sequence reads CTCSAWDSNSDYTF.

This clone was recorded a few times. Gene names and germline match the mouse. The read ends 4 residues shy of where the CDR3 ends; the end is completed using the germline J gene. The chain recombines TRBV13-2 with TRBJ2-2; TRBD1 matches at 8 bases. Germline assignment: CDR1 NNHNN and CDR2 SYGAGS (reference sequence). Unmatched junction bases numbered 0, after V lost 3 bases and J lost 2 bases. The CDR3 sequence is 14 residues long. This chain's CDR3 is CASGGTGNTGQLYF. The covered CDR3 bases are TGTGCCAGCGGTGGGACAGGGAACACCGGG.

This clone was found a few times. Any gene name here is a mouse gene name. The read halts 4 residues ahead of the CDR3 end, with the missing end drawn from the germline J gene. The V and J genes are TRBV13-3 and TRBJ2-3; 7 nucleotides line up with TRBD1. CDR3 length equals 13 residues. The junction had 4 bases not matched to a gene; V was cut back by 9 bases and J by 0 bases. CDR1 and CDR2 (germline): NNHDY, SYVADS. The CDR3 protein is CATVTGSAETLYF. CDR3 DNA (partial): TGTGCCACCGTGACAGGGAGTGCAGAA.